The 8 T cell receptor beta chains presented below share a single source sample, sequenced in a study of monozygotic twins with inflammatory bowel disease. Each CDR3 protein gets one entry in TCRdb, which reprocessed the 5' RACE reads and gives no DNA. The repertoire shows about 380,000 distinct CDR3 sequences; the top ten hold 2.5% to 3%. Sequencing was carried out using blood. These receptors originate from a human donor with ulcerative colitis or Crohn's disease, or a healthy co-twin of an affected twin (not recorded which).

The chain recombines TRBV4-3 with TRBJ1-5. Germline loops: CDR1 LGHNA, CDR2 YSLEER. This CDR3 is built from 16 residues. Here the CDR3 reads CASSQRGGHQDQPQHF.

The chain uses TRBV9 and TRBJ2-6. CDR3 length equals 14 residues. Germline assignment: CDR1 SGDLS and CDR2 YYNGEE. CDR3 sequence: CASSSQAGANVLTF. Looking up the rest from reference TRBV9 and TRBJ2-6 gives the full variable domain: DSGVTQTPKHLITATGQRVTLRCSPRSGDLSVYWYQQSLDQGLQFLIQYYNGEERAKGNILERFSAQQFPDLHSELNLSSLELGDSALYFCASSSQAGANVLTFGAGSRLTVL.

The chain is built from TRBV5-6 and TRBJ1-2; TCRdb's assignment of TRBD1 cannot be checked, as there is no DNA. The CDR3 extends over 13 amino acids. CDR1 is SGHDT, CDR2 YYEEEE, per germline. The chain's CDR3 is CASSLAQGEGYTF. The whole variable domain, filled in from reference TRBV5-6 and TRBJ1-2, reads DAGVTQSPTHLIKTRGQQVTLRCSPKSGHDTVSWYQQALGQGPQFIFQYYEEEERQRGNFPDRFSGHQFPNYSSELNVNALLLGDSALYLCASSLAQGEGYTFGSGTRLTVV.

The chain has TRBV3-1 and TRBJ2-1; the D call from TCRdb, TRBD1, cannot be confirmed without DNA. This CDR3 contains 18 residues. Germline CDR1 and CDR2: LGHDT and YNNKEL (reference sequence). CDR3 protein: CASSQQARGQGSYNEQFF.

The V call is TRBV4-3, the J call TRBJ2-1; no DNA is available, so the TRBD1 call from TCRdb remains unchecked. The length of the CDR3 is 18 residues. Germline V gene data show CDR1 as LGHNA and CDR2 as YSLEER. CDR3 loop: CASSQVYGGGSSYNEQFF.

V is TRBV12-3 or TRBV12-4 and J is TRBJ1-1; absent DNA, TCRdb's TRBD1 call cannot be checked. The CDR3 spans 14 residues. CDR3: CASSGTSPSTEAFF.

The rearrangement links TRBV20-1 to TRBJ2-7; TCRdb designates TRBD1, a call that cannot be tested without DNA. Germline values: CDR1 DFQATT, CDR2 SNEGSKA (reference sequence). CDR3 length: 13 amino acids. This CDR3 is CSAPRDRYYEQYF.

V gene TRBV20-1 combines with J gene TRBJ1-5; TCRdb names TRBD1, which stays unverified in the absence of DNA. Germline-derived CDR1 and CDR2 are DFQATT and SNEGSKA (reference sequence). There are 13 residues in the CDR3. This chain's CDR3 is CSASSGGSQPQHF.